This T cell receptor (beta chain) is from a study of T cell repertoires in cytomegalovirus infection. This clonotype appeared many times. TCRdb analysed the reads with MiXCR anew, one entry per CDR3 protein. Here the sample spans about 360,000 distinct CDR3 sequences, roughly 18% being singletons. Germline loops: CDR1 SEHNR, CDR2 FQNEAQ (reference sequence). The V gene lost 2 bases and the J gene lost 6 bases, with 15 bases spanning the gap. This CDR3 is built from 15 residues. This TCR was recovered from a human donor in good health (CMV status not recorded). Some clones in this sample may be carry-over from other donors' samples. V usage is TRBV7-9 and J usage is TRBJ2-3; no clear D gene. Sequencing was carried out using PBMCs. CDR3 in amino acids: CASSLSFGGSDTQYF. CDR3 bases: TGTGCCAGCAGCTTAAGCTTCGGCGGATCGGATACGCAGTATTTT.